The 17 T cell receptor beta chains given below trace back to one sample, sequenced in a study of cytomegalovirus exposure and HLA in healthy donors. Sequenced by immunoSEQ multiplex PCR; TCRdb stores in-frame clones only, minus some. The sample yields 50,000 to 80,000 clones, around nine tenths seen once. Sequences were obtained from PBMCs. The source is a woman between 18 and 29 years old in good health and CMV-seronegative.

The genes are TRBV7-2 and TRBJ1-2, with D maybe TRBD1 (5 bases). Germline V gives CDR1 SGHTA, CDR2 FQGNSA. The V and J ends lost 6 bases and 4 bases respectively, with 15 bases between them. CDR3 length: 14 residues. This CDR3 reads CASSPDSLPYGYTF. CDR3 coding DNA: TGTGCCAGCAGTCCCGACAGCCTCCCCTATGGCTACACCTTC.

CDR3 amino acids: CASSPNWDRQYSGNQPQHF. The CDR3 DNA follows: TGTGCCAGCAGCCCTAACTGGGACAGGCAATATAGTGGCAATCAGCCCCAGCATTTT. The gene calls are TRBV5-6 and TRBJ1-5; TRBD1 agrees at 8 bases. This CDR3 has 19 amino acids. Per the germline V gene, CDR1 is SGHDT and CDR2 is YYEEEE. V was pared by 4 bases and J by 2 bases, with 17 bases of the junction left unmatched.

The rearrangement uses TRBV19 and TRBJ1-2; TRBD1 agrees at 7 bases. The CDR3 has 13 amino acids. Losses at the gene ends were 7 bases for V and 7 bases for J; bases not matched to a gene: 9. The V gene's germline CDR1 is LNHDA and CDR2 SQIVND (reference sequence). The chain's CDR3 is CASTGGLLSGYTF. CDR3 DNA sequence: TGTGCCAGTACAGGGGGGCTTTTGAGTGGCTACACCTTC.

The table lists this clone with a count of one. The V and J genes are TRBV7-2 and TRBJ1-5; D is perhaps TRBD1 (6 bases). V was clipped by 4 bases and J by 7 bases, with 11 bases between them. This CDR3 is 13 amino acids long. Germline CDR1 reads SGHTA; CDR2 reads FQGNSA. The DNA of the CDR3 is TGTGCCAGCAGCTCAGGGAGGGGGCAGCCCCAGCATTTT. It encodes CASSSGRGQPQHF.

In DNA, the CDR3 is TGTGCCAGCAGCTTAGTCCTAGCGGGGGGCGAGCAGTACTTC. Translated, it gives CASSLVLAGGEQYF. The chain has TRBV7-8 and TRBJ2-7, with 11 bases matching TRBD2. CDR3 length: 14 amino acids. V gave up 1 base and J gave up 6 bases; unmatched junction bases: 2. Per the germline V gene, CDR1 is SGHVS and CDR2 is FQNEAQ.

The sample holds a few counts of this clone. The J gene is TRBJ1-2, the V gene TRBV19; D is uncertain. The V end was cut by 6 bases, the J end by 5 bases, with 4 bases between. Germline V CDR1 and CDR2: LNHDA, SQIVND (reference sequence). The CDR3 is 10 residues long. The CDR3 region is CASRQYGYTF. The CDR3 coding sequence is TGTGCCAGTAGACAATATGGCTACACCTTC.

The V gene is TRBV11-2, the J gene TRBJ2-2; D remains ambiguous. V lost 1 base and J lost 7, with 7 bases in between. CDR1 is SGHAT, CDR2 FQNNGV, per germline. The CDR3 covers 13 residues. DNA for the CDR3: TGTGCCAGCAGCTTAGCCCGACTCGGGGAGCTGTTTTTT. It specifies CASSLARLGELFF.

The gene calls are TRBV5-4 and TRBJ2-7, with a weak D call TRBD1 (6 bases). Germline CDR1 and CDR2: SGHNT and YYREEE (reference sequence). Trimming removed 1 base from V and 4 bases from J, with 9 bases in between. This CDR3 has 13 amino acids. The CDR3 DNA reads TGTGCCAGCAGCTTGTCACAGGGTTACGAGCAGTACTTC. Amino acid sequence: CASSLSQGYEQYF.

CDR3 sequence: CASSLDRGRADTQYF. CDR3 in DNA: TGTGCCAGCAGCTTGGACAGGGGGCGCGCAGATACGCAGTATTTT. J is TRBJ2-3 and V is TRBV7-6; 11 nucleotides agree with TRBD1. CDR1 and CDR2 from the germline V gene are SGHVS and FNYEAQ. The length of the CDR3 is 15 residues. Trimming took 3 bases from V and 4 from J; bases not matched to a gene: 3. The full variable domain, with the rest looked up from reference TRBV7-6 and TRBJ2-3, is GAGVSQSPRYKVTKRGQDVALRCDPISGHVSLYWYRQALGQGPEFLTYFNYEAQQDKSGLPNDRFSAERPEGSISTLTIQRTEQRDSAMYRCASSLDRGRADTQYFGPGTRLTVL.

The gene calls are TRBV28 and TRBJ2-5; TRBD2 is a possible D gene (6 bases). The CDR3 loop spans 14 amino acids. Trimming left V 6 bases short and J 1 base short, with 12 bases between. The germline gives CDR1 MDHEN, CDR2 SYDVKM. The CDR3 nucleotides read TGTGCCAGCAGGGGGGGAGAGACCCAAGAGACCCAGTACTTC. Residues: CASRGGETQETQYF.

The count of this clone is one. The gene calls are TRBV16 and TRBJ2-7; the match to TRBD1 covers 9 bases. V was clipped by 3 bases and J by 4 bases; unmatched bases: 10. The germline V gene encodes CDR1 KGHSY and CDR2 FQNENV. The CDR3 is 16 amino acids. The CDR3 here is CASSHLTTGGRYEQYF. The CDR3 DNA sequence: TGTGCCAGCAGCCATCTAACCACAGGGGGCCGTTACGAGCAGTACTTC.

The chain is built from TRBV21-1 and TRBJ1-4; TRBD1, the table's D call, was not compared with the DNA. TRBV21-1 is recorded as a pseudogene. The CDR3 runs to 16 residues. DNA of the CDR3: TGTGCCGGGGTCAGAGACAGGGGGCTTGCTAATGAAAAACTGTTTTTT. Translation: CAGVRDRGLANEKLFF.

V gene TRBV7-9 combines with J gene TRBJ2-3; D not resolved. With 3 bases removed from V and 3 bases from J, the gap between germline ends came to 7 bases. The germline V gene encodes CDR1 SEHNR and CDR2 FQNEAQ (reference sequence). This CDR3 has 13 amino acids. CDR3 nucleotides: TGTGCCAGCAGCTTTTCCCAGACAGATACGCAGTATTTT. Protein sequence: CASSFSQTDTQYF. The full variable domain, its missing parts supplied by reference TRBV7-9 and TRBJ2-3, is DTGVSQNPRHKITKRGQNVTFRCDPISEHNRLYWYRQTLGQGPEFLTYFQNEAQLEKSRLLSDRFSAERPKGSFSTLEIQRTEQGDSAMYLCASSFSQTDTQYFGPGTRLTVL.

The chain is built from TRBV6-5 and TRBJ1-1; a weak D match, TRBD1 (5 bases). The CDR3 length is 13 residues. Germline V gene sequence: CDR1 MNHEY, CDR2 SVGAGI. Trimming left V 7 bases short and J 0 bases short, with 9 bases between. The CDR3 DNA follows: TGTGCCAGCAACCAGGGTCTGAACACTGAAGCTTTCTTT. Its translation is CASNQGLNTEAFF.

This clone was counted a single time. The chain combines TRBV7-2 with TRBJ2-7, with TRBD2 matching 11 bases. V lost 3 bases to trimming and J lost 4 bases; unmatched junction nucleotides: 2. CDR1 is SGHTA, CDR2 FQGNSA, per germline. CDR3 size: 14 residues. CDR3 nucleotide sequence: TGTGCCAGCAGCTTGGGACTAGCGGTTTACGAGCAGTACTTC. Translating gives CASSLGLAVYEQYF.

This clone has a single count. J is TRBJ1-1 and V is TRBV20-1; the D gene is possibly TRBD1 (5 bases). Between the trimmed V and J ends, which lost 6 bases and 11 bases, there was a span of 7 bases. Germline values: CDR1 DFQATT, CDR2 SNEGSKA (reference sequence). The CDR3 contains 8 residues. The DNA of the CDR3 is TGCAGTGCGTACAGGGCTTTCTTT. The encoded protein is CSAYRAFF.

The J gene is TRBJ2-3, the V gene TRBV6-4, with D possibly being TRBD1 (5 bases). The ends were cut back, 6 bases at V and 1 base at J, with 8 bases in the middle. The CDR3 is 13 residues long. The germline V gene encodes CDR1 MRHNA and CDR2 SNTAGT. The CDR3 DNA sequence: TGTGCCAGCAGCCCACAGGGCACAGATACGCAGTATTTT. It yields the protein CASSPQGTDTQYF.